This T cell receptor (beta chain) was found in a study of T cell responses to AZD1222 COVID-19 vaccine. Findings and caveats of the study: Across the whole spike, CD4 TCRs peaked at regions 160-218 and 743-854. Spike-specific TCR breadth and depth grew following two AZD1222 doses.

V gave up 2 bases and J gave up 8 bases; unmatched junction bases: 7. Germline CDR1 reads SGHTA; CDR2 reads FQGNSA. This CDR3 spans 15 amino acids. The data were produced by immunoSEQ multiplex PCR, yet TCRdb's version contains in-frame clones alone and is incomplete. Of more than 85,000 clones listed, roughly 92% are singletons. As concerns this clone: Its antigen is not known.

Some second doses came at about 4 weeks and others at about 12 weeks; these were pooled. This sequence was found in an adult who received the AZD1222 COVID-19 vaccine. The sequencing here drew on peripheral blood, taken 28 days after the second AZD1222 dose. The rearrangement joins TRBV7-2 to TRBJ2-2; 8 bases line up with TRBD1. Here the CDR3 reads CASSLQGALTGELFF. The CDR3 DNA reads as TGTGCCAGCAGCTTACAGGGGGCGCTGACTGGGGAGCTGTTTTTT.